What follows are 17 T cell receptor beta chains derived from one specimen sequenced in a study of T cell responses to AZD1222 COVID-19 vaccine. Method: immunoSEQ multiplex PCR; TCRdb's copy keeps in-frame clones and lacks some. This table holds about 130,000 clones, 87% found once. The source material was peripheral blood, sampled on day 0 of AZD1222 vaccination. These receptors originate from an adult in good health.

There are a few counts of this clone. The V and J genes are TRBV28 and TRBJ1-2, with no clear D. CDR3 length equals 11 residues. Between the trimmed V and J ends, which lost 4 bases and 0 bases, there was a span of 0 bases. Per the germline V gene, CDR1 is MDHEN and CDR2 is SYDVKM. The CDR3 sequence is CASSSNYGYTF. Written as DNA, the CDR3 is TGTGCCAGCAGTTCTAACTATGGCTACACCTTC.

This sequence joins TRBV6-1 and TRBJ2-7; TRBD1 or TRBD2 may be the D gene (5 bases each). The CDR3 spans 13 residues. Per germline, CDR1 MNHNS and CDR2 SASEGT. Trimming removed 0 bases from V and 4 bases from J, with 7 bases in between. The CDR3 loop reads CASSEAGTYEQYF. The DNA of the CDR3 is TGTGCCAGCAGTGAAGCGGGGACGTACGAGCAGTACTTC.

The chain uses TRBV5-1 and TRBJ1-6; 11 nucleotides line up with TRBD1. The CDR3 is 17 residues long. V lost 4 bases to trimming and J lost 11 bases; unmatched junction nucleotides: 14. CDR1 and CDR2 (germline): SGHRS, YFSETQ. The CDR3 coding sequence is TGCGCCAGCAGCCCCTCCGGGACAGGGGGACGAGGGGCACCCCTCCACTTT. This codes for CASSPSGTGGRGAPLHF.

J is TRBJ2-1 and V is TRBV5-1; TRBD1 aligns across 9 bases. The V and J ends lost 4 bases and 4 bases, in that order; junction bases with no gene match: 6. The germline gives CDR1 SGHRS, CDR2 YFSETQ. This CDR3 contains 15 residues. CDR3 region: CASSIGDREYNEQFF. In nucleotides, the CDR3 is TGCGCCAGCAGCATCGGGGACAGGGAATACAATGAGCAGTTCTTC.

This rearrangement joins TRBV27 to TRBJ2-7; 7 bases line up with TRBD1. CDR1 is MNHEY, CDR2 SMNVEV, per germline (reference sequence). The CDR3 extends over 13 amino acids. V was clipped by 1 base and J by 6 bases; unmatched bases: 3. CDR3 protein: CASSLLGGSEQYF. The CDR3 DNA sequence: TGTGCCAGCAGTTTATTAGGGGGCTCCGAGCAGTACTTC.

This chain connects TRBV10-2 to TRBJ2-3; possible D gene TRBD1, 6 bases. This CDR3 comprises 13 residues. CDR1 is WSHSY and CDR2 is SAAADI in the germline V gene. V was shortened by 4 bases and J by 5 bases, with 10 bases between the two germline ends. The DNA of the CDR3 is TGCGCCAGCAGTGGTCTAGGGGGAGATACGCAGTATTTT. Its protein product is CASSGLGGDTQYF.

This clone was counted at least ten times. V usage is TRBV6-2 or TRBV6-3 and J usage is TRBJ2-7, with TRBD2 identical over 7 bases. The trim removed 5 bases at V and 3 bases at J, leaving 7 bases unmatched. Germline V gene data show CDR1 as MNHEY and CDR2 as SVGEGT. The CDR3 totals 14 residues. This CDR3 is CASSAPGGGYEQYF. The CDR3 nucleotides read TGTGCCAGCAGTGCCCCTGGCGGGGGCTACGAGCAGTACTTC.

This chain uses TRBV4-1 with TRBJ1-2, with D tentatively TRBD1 (5 bases). There are 14 residues in the CDR3. V lost 3 bases and J lost 7, with 15 bases in between. The germline CDR1 and CDR2 sequences are MGHRA and YSYEKL. CDR3 in amino acids: CASSHSREDGGYTF. CDR3 bases: TGCGCCAGCAGCCACTCCAGGGAGGACGGTGGCTACACCTTC.

This CDR3 is CSVERETQYF. The CDR3 nucleotides read TGCAGCGTTGAACGAGAGACCCAGTACTTC. The chain recombines TRBV29-1 with TRBJ2-5, with D unclear. This CDR3 contains 10 residues. V was cut by 2 bases and J by 4 bases, with 2 bases left in between. Germline V gene sequence: CDR1 SQVTM, CDR2 ANQGSEA.

V and J are TRBV28 and TRBJ1-2; D gene uncertain. V lost 3 bases to trimming and J lost 6 bases, with 2 bases between them. The CDR3 is made up of 10 amino acids. CDR1 is MDHEN and CDR2 is SYDVKM in the germline V gene. CDR3 in DNA: TGTGCCAGCAGTTTCAATGGCTACACCTTC. Amino acids: CASSFNGYTF.

This chain connects TRBV7-9 to TRBJ2-1, with D hard to call. V lost 1 base and J lost 10, with 14 bases in between. The length of the CDR3 is 14 residues. Germline V gene sequence: CDR1 SEHNR, CDR2 FQNEAQ (reference sequence). CDR3 in amino acids: CASSLDGLAIEQFF. The CDR3 DNA is TGTGCCAGCAGCTTAGATGGTCTGGCTATCGAGCAGTTCTTC.

This sequence joins TRBV2 and TRBJ2-3; a weak D match, TRBD2 (7 bases). V lost 5 bases to trimming and J lost 1 base, with 13 bases between them. CDR1 SNHLY and CDR2 FYNNEI come from the germline V gene. CDR3 size: 15 residues. The CDR3 nucleotides read TGTGCCAGCAGTACCACAGGGAGGGGCACAGATACGCAGTATTTT. Its protein product is CASSTTGRGTDTQYF.

The J gene is TRBJ2-7, the V gene TRBV9; D possibly corresponds to TRBD2 (6 bases). Germline loops: CDR1 SGDLS, CDR2 YYNGEE. V lost 4 bases and J lost 5, with 16 bases in between. This CDR3 is 14 amino acids long. The CDR3 bases are TGTGCCAGCAGCCCCGGGACTTTTAACCACGAGCAGTACTTC. Amino acid sequence: CASSPGTFNHEQYF.

The rearrangement uses TRBV7-3 and TRBJ1-2; tentatively, D is TRBD1 (6 bases). The V end was cut by 5 bases, the J end by 1 base, with 14 bases between. Looked up from germline, CDR1 is SGHTA and CDR2 is FQGTGA. This CDR3 has 15 amino acids. CDR3 loop: CASSPSKDSNYGYTF. The CDR3 DNA is TGTGCCAGCAGCCCCTCGAAGGACAGTAACTATGGCTACACCTTC.

The rearrangement uses TRBV4-1 and TRBJ1-4; no definite D call. Germline CDR1 reads MGHRA; CDR2 reads YSYEKL. Trimming took 1 base from V and 2 from J, leaving 2 bases between them. CDR3 size: 13 residues. CDR3 sequence: CASSQGTNEKLFF. CDR3 coding DNA: TGCGCCAGCAGCCAAGGGACTAATGAAAAACTGTTTTTT.

This clone occurred a few times. The chain couples TRBV6-5 to TRBJ1-1; tentative D call: TRBD1 (5 bases). Germline CDR1 and CDR2: MNHEY and SVGAGI. Trimming shortened V by 6 bases and J by 1 base, and 12 bases separated the two germline ends. This CDR3 is built from 14 residues. CDR3 coding DNA: TGTGCCAGCAGGAGGGACGGCGCGAACACTGAAGCTTTCTTT. Its protein is CASRRDGANTEAFF.

The chain has TRBV7-3 and TRBJ2-3; 9 bases match TRBD1. In germline, CDR1 is SGHTA, CDR2 FQGTGA. The CDR3 has 20 residues. V lost 4 bases to trimming and J lost 5 bases; unmatched junction nucleotides: 22. The CDR3 DNA sequence: TGTGCCAGCAGCTCCCCCAAGGTCCCCAGGGGACAGGGTTTCGTAGATACGCAGTATTTT. This encodes CASSSPKVPRGQGFVDTQYF.